The TCR beta chain under discussion was sequenced for a study of cytomegalovirus exposure and HLA in healthy donors. As for the study in general: Ancestry clustering placed around 81% of around 400 genotyped donors in the Caucasian-associated cluster. Study results and caveats: A previous analysis found most TCR beta V segments productive roughly 87% or roughly 30% of the time.

The CDR3 contains 14 residues. Germline CDR1 reads KGHSH; CDR2 reads LQKENI. V lost 0 bases to trimming and J lost 4 bases, with 9 bases between them. For this clone: Its specificity is not known.

Both 60 Vbeta primers and 13 Jbeta primers went into the PCR. In the original workflow: Unique TCR beta chains numbered 60 million to 100 million in a later analysis, with about 9.9 million shared. Produced via immunoSEQ multiplex PCR; TCRdb's table is partial and in-frame only. V, J and clone size are taken as reported in that table, and D and trimming were inferred from the DNA itself. The sample's table shows about 190,000 clones. Sequenced material: PBMCs. This clonotype was sampled from a woman in her thirties in good health and CMV-seropositive. The chain employs TRBV18 and TRBJ1-2; no clear D gene. The CDR3 region is CASSPPGEFYGYTF. CDR3 DNA: TGTGCCAGCTCACCACCTGGGGAGTTCTATGGCTACACCTTC.